The 20 T cell receptor beta chains listed next were all sequenced from one sample in a study of blood T cell repertoires in COVID-19. The method was immunoSEQ multiplex PCR; TCRdb's version includes in-frame clones alone and lacks a portion of them. The profile covers 100,000 or so clones, with over 75% appearing a single time and more than 9% taken by the ten largest. Material: peripheral blood. The receptor source for this set is a woman aged 30 to 39 with acute or convalescent COVID-19.

V gene TRBV2 combines with J gene TRBJ1-5; tentatively, D is TRBD1 (5 bases). CDR3 size: 15 residues. Germline V gene lookup returns CDR1 SNHLY and CDR2 FYNNEI. Trimming removed 8 bases from V and 6 bases from J, with 20 bases in between. In DNA, the CDR3 is TGTGCCAGCCTCCCGGACATCTGGGCTGGTCAGCCCCAGCATTTT. It yields the protein CASLPDIWAGQPQHF.

This sequence joins TRBV5-4 and TRBJ1-2; D remains ambiguous. The CDR3 runs to 13 residues. The germline V and J ends were trimmed by 1 base and 9 bases, with 13 bases remaining between them. Germline CDR1 reads SGHNT; CDR2 reads YYREEE (reference sequence). In DNA form, the CDR3 reads TGTGCCAGCAGCTTGTCGGGAGGGTTTAGCTACACCTTC. It specifies CASSLSGGFSYTF.

The table lists this clone with a count of one. This sequence joins TRBV15 and TRBJ2-3, with D possibly TRBD2 on 5 matching bases. With 0 bases removed from V and 4 bases from J, the gap between germline ends came to 11 bases. CDR1 and CDR2 (germline): LNHNV, YYDKDF (reference sequence). This CDR3 comprises 15 residues. The CDR3 DNA reads as TGTGCCACCAGCAGAGAAGGCCGAGCGGCAGATACGCAGTATTTT. It encodes CATSREGRAADTQYF.

V is TRBV7-9 and J is TRBJ2-7, with 7 positions matching TRBD1. The CDR3 sequence is 15 residues long. After removal of 5 bases from V and 3 bases from J, the junction contained 10 bases not matched to a gene. Per the germline V gene, CDR1 is SEHNR and CDR2 is FQNEAQ (reference sequence). The CDR3 nucleotides are TGTGCCAGCAGCGAAAAAGGGGGACAGTACTACGAGCAGTACTTC. Its translation: CASSEKGGQYYEQYF. Drawing the rest from reference TRBV7-9 and TRBJ2-7, the complete variable domain is DTGVSQNPRHKITKRGQNVTFRCDPISEHNRLYWYRQTLGQGPEFLTYFQNEAQLEKSRLLSDRFSAERPKGSFSTLEIQRTEQGDSAMYLCASSEKGGQYYEQYFGPGTRLTVT.

The chain recombines TRBV2 with TRBJ1-2; D may be TRBD1 (5 bases). V was shortened by 8 bases and J by 4 bases, with 14 bases between the two germline ends. CDR3 length: 13 residues. The germline V gene encodes CDR1 SNHLY and CDR2 FYNNEI. The CDR3, as DNA: TGTGCCAGCGCACAGGCAGGACCCTATGGCTACACCTTC. Protein sequence: CASAQAGPYGYTF.

The chain links TRBV28 to TRBJ2-1; D is unresolved. Trimming removed 5 bases at V and 8 bases at J, with 10 bases between. Germline V gene lookup returns CDR1 MDHEN and CDR2 SYDVKM. This CDR3 is built from 12 residues. CDR3 coding DNA: TGTGCCAGCAGTCCCCCTTTCGATGAGCAGTTCTTC. As protein: CASSPPFDEQFF.

CDR3 amino acids: CASSLEAGSNQPQHF. The CDR3 coding sequence is TGCGCCAGCAGCTTGGAAGCAGGGAGCAATCAGCCCCAGCATTTT. The chain is built from TRBV5-1 and TRBJ1-5; weak D call: TRBD1 (5 bases). The CDR3 has 15 amino acids. The V gene's germline CDR1 is SGHRS and CDR2 YFSETQ. V dropped 0 bases and J dropped 1 base, with 8 bases sitting between them.

The chain is built from TRBV10-3 and TRBJ1-4; no reliable D call. The CDR3 covers 14 residues. V lost 11 bases to trimming and J lost 8 bases, with 21 bases between them. CDR1 ENHRY and CDR2 SYGVKD come from the germline V gene. The CDR3 here is CAPPRRTRGEKLFF. The DNA of the CDR3 is TGTGCCCCACCTCGGAGGACGCGAGGGGAAAAACTGTTTTTT.

J is TRBJ2-2 and V is TRBV30; TRBD2 agrees at 10 bases. After removal of 0 bases from V and 0 bases from J, the junction contained 10 bases not matched to a gene. Germline V CDR1 and CDR2: GTSNPN, SVGIG (reference sequence). This CDR3 is 19 amino acids long. The CDR3 sequence: CAWSVYPPSGGTNTGELFF. The CDR3 DNA sequence: TGTGCCTGGAGTGTATATCCGCCTAGCGGGGGAACGAACACCGGGGAGCTGTTTTTT.

This clone was seen just once. This chain links TRBV10-2 with TRBJ2-3; 10 bases align to TRBD2. J was trimmed by 2 bases and V by 5 bases; bases with no gene match: 16. The CDR3 has 19 residues. Looked up from germline, CDR1 is WSHSY and CDR2 is SAAADI. CDR3 in amino acids: CASSSSWGLAGDYTDTQYF. In nucleotides, the CDR3 is TGCGCCAGCAGTTCGTCCTGGGGTCTAGCGGGGGACTACACAGATACGCAGTATTTT.

This sequence joins TRBV6-5 and TRBJ2-7, with a possible D match to TRBD2 (6 bases). Trimming shortened V by 7 bases and J by 4 bases, and 17 bases separated the two germline ends. From germline, CDR1 is MNHEY and CDR2 SVGAGI. This CDR3 region has 14 residues. CDR3 region: CASKRAGLQYEQYF. CDR3 DNA: TGTGCCAGCAAGAGGGCAGGACTACAGTACGAGCAGTACTTC.

The rearrangement links TRBV7-6 to TRBJ1-1; the D is unclear. Per germline, CDR1 SGHVS and CDR2 FNYEAQ. The length of the CDR3 is 10 residues. With 5 bases removed from V and 5 bases from J, the gap between germline ends came to 3 bases. CDR3 sequence: CASSLTEAFF. The CDR3 DNA reads as TGTGCCAGCAGCCTTACTGAAGCTTTCTTT.

The chain recombines TRBV4-1 with TRBJ1-5, with 8 bases matching TRBD1. CDR3 length: 15 amino acids. Looked up from germline, CDR1 is MGHRA and CDR2 is YSYEKL. With 4 bases clipped from V and 1 base from J, the junction kept 3 bases outside the gene matches. The CDR3 region is CASSPGQVSNQPQHF. Written as DNA, the CDR3 is TGCGCCAGCAGCCCGGGACAGGTAAGCAATCAGCCCCAGCATTTT.

This rearrangement joins TRBV14 to TRBJ2-7; 7 bases line up with TRBD1. The germline gives CDR1 SGHDN, CDR2 FVKESK. Trimming at V came to 1 base and at J to 2 bases, leaving 5 bases not matched to a gene. The CDR3 covers 15 residues. In nucleotides, the CDR3 is TGTGCCAGCAGCCAAGGAGTGGGGACAGCCTACGAGCAGTACTTC. This translates into CASSQGVGTAYEQYF.

V is TRBV14 and J is TRBJ1-2, with 7 nucleotides matching TRBD1. The junction had 7 bases not matched to a gene; V was cut back by 1 base and J by 8 bases. The CDR3 extends over 14 amino acids. In germline, CDR1 is SGHDN, CDR2 FVKESK. The CDR3 here is CASSQVGQVRGYTF. In DNA form, the CDR3 reads TGTGCCAGCAGCCAAGTCGGACAGGTCAGAGGCTACACCTTC.

The chain employs TRBV24-1 and TRBJ2-2, with TRBD1 identical over 7 bases. The V and J ends lost 9 bases and 4 bases, in that order; junction bases with no gene match: 10. CDR3 length: 15 amino acids. Germline assignment: CDR1 KGHDR and CDR2 SFDVKD. The CDR3 sequence: CATGETGSVTGELFF. The CDR3, as DNA: TGTGCCACCGGAGAGACAGGGTCCGTCACCGGGGAGCTGTTTTTT.

This clone turned up a few times. This chain connects TRBV4-1 to TRBJ2-7; 7 nucleotides align to TRBD2. Germline trimming cut 3 bases from V and 5 bases from J; bases unmatched to any gene: 4. In germline, CDR1 is MGHRA, CDR2 YSYEKL. The CDR3 has 13 residues. CDR3 in amino acids: CASSQPGTNEQYF. The CDR3 DNA is TGCGCCAGCAGCCAGCCCGGGACTAACGAGCAGTACTTC.

The genes are TRBV25-1 and TRBJ1-6, with TRBD1 identical over 7 bases. The CDR3 has 15 amino acids. Germline lookup yields CDR1 MGHDK and CDR2 SYGVNS. V was clipped by 5 bases and J by 4 bases; unmatched bases: 5. CDR3 bases: TGTGCCAGCAGTCACGGACAGGCTTATAATTCACCCCTCCACTTT. The encoded protein is CASSHGQAYNSPLHF.

The V and J genes are TRBV7-3 and TRBJ1-4; D possibly corresponds to TRBD1 (6 bases). Germline assignment: CDR1 SGHTA and CDR2 FQGTGA. CDR3 length: 22 amino acids. The V end was cut by 4 bases, the J end by 6 bases, with 36 bases between. CDR3 protein: CASSSPLYRVNRQTALYEKLFF. The CDR3 DNA is TGTGCCAGCAGCTCCCCTCTTTACAGGGTGAACCGACAAACAGCCCTTTATGAAAAACTGTTTTTT.

The chain's CDR3 is CASSQDRGYLSPDTQYF. For the CDR3, the DNA is TGCGCCAGCAGCCAAGATAGGGGGTACCTCAGCCCAGATACGCAGTATTTT. The chain employs TRBV4-1 and TRBJ2-3; possible D gene TRBD1, 6 bases. CDR3 length: 17 amino acids. V lost 0 bases and J 4 bases, leaving 17 bases between the germline ends. Germline V gives CDR1 MGHRA, CDR2 YSYEKL.